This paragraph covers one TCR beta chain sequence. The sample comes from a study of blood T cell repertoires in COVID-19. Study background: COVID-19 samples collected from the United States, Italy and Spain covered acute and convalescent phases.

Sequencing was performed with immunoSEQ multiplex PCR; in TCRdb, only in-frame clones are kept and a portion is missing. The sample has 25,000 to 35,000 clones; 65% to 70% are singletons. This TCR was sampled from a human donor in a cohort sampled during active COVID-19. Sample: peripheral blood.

This CDR3 reads CASIVGGSGEQYF. In DNA, the CDR3 is TGTGCCAGCATTGTGGGTGGGTCCGGGGAGCAGTACTTC. The V and J genes are TRBV6-5 and TRBJ2-7, with D uncertain. Germline loops: CDR1 MNHEY, CDR2 SVGAGI. V lost 7 bases to trimming and J lost 7 bases, with 17 bases between them. This CDR3 region has 13 residues.